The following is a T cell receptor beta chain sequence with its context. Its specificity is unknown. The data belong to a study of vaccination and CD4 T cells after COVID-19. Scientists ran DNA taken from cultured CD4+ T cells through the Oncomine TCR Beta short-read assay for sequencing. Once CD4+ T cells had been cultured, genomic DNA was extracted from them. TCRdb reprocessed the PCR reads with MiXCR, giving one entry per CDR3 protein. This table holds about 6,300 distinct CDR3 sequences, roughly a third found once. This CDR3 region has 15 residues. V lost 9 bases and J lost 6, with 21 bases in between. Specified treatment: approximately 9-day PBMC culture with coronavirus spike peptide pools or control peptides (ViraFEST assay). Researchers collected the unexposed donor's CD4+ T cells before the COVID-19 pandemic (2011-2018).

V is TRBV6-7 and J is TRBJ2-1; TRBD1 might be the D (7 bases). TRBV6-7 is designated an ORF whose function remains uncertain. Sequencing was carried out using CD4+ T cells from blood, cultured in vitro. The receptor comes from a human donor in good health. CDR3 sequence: CASLARRGLPNEQFF. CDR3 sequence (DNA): TGTGCCAGTCTAGCGAGAAGGGGGCTCCCCAATGAGCAGTTCTTC.